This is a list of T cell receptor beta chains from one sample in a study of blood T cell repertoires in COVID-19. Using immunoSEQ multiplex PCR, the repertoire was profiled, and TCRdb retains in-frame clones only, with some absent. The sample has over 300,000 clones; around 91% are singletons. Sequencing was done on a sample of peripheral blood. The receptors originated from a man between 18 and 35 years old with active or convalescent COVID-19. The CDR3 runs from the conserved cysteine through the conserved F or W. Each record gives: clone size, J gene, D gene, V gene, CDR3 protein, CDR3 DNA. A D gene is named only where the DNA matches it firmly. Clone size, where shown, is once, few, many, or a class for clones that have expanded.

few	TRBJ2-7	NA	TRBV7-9	CASYGQLAYEQYF	TGTGCCAGCTATGGACAGCTAGCCTACGAGCAGTACTTC
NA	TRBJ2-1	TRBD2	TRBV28	CASSLPGGPYEQFF	TGTGCCAGCAGTTTACCGGGGGGGCCCTATGAGCAGTTCTTC
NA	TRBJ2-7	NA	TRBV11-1	CASSRDSYEQYF	TGTGCCAGCAGCCGAGACTCCTACGAGCAGTACTTC
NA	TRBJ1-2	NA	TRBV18	CASSPMTGEGYTF	TGTGCCAGCTCACCGATGACAGGAGAGGGCTACACCTTC
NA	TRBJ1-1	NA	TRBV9	CASSASVGRGNTEAFF	TGTGCCAGCAGCGCCAGCGTCGGGAGGGGGAACACTGAAGCTTTCTTT
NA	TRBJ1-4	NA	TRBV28	CASSSPSDRLGLGEKLFF	TGTGCCAGCAGTTCCCCGAGTGACAGGTTGGGCTTAGGGGAAAAACTGTTTTTT
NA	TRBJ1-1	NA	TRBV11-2	CASSFPRDTGRNTEAFF	TGTGCCAGCAGCTTCCCCCGGGACACAGGCCGGAACACTGAAGCTTTCTTT
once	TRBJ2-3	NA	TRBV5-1	CASSTTQGGSDTQYF	TGCGCCAGCAGTACCACCCAGGGGGGATCGGATACGCAGTATTTT
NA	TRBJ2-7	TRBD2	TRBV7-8	CASSPRPGTSGNWRSYEQYF	TGTGCCAGCAGCCCTCGACCCGGGACTAGCGGGAATTGGCGCTCCTACGAGCAGTACTTC
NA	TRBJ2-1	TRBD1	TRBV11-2	CASSLLGTGGRNEQFF	TGTGCCAGCAGCTTACTAGGGACAGGGGGTAGGAATGAGCAGTTCTTC
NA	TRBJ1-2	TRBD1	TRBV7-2	CASRDEQGTSNGYTF	TGTGCCAGCAGAGACGAACAGGGGACGAGTAATGGCTACACCTTC
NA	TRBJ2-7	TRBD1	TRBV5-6	CASSRFGQGAGEQYF	TGTGCCAGCAGTAGATTTGGGCAGGGGGCGGGTGAGCAGTACTTC
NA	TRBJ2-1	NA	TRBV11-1	CASGNMDLSSYNEQFF	TGTGCCAGCGGTAATATGGACTTGAGCTCCTACAATGAGCAGTTCTTC
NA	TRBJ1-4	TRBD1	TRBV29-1	CSAEGQRRRTNEKLFF	TGCAGCGCCGAGGGACAGCGCCGCCGAACTAATGAAAAACTGTTTTTT
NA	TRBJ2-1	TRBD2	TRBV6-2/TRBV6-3	CASSSPAGGPLHEQFF	TGTGCCAGCAGTTCCCCAGCGGGGGGGCCTCTCCATGAGCAGTTCTTC
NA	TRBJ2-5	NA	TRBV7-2	CASSPEGDNQYF	TGTGCCAGCAGCCCAGAAGGGGATAACCAGTACTTC
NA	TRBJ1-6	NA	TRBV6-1	CASSEGAQDSPLHF	TGTGCCAGCAGTGAGGGTGCACAGGATTCACCCCTCCACTTT
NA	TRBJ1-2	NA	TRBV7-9	CASRGEDNYGYTF	TGTGCCAGCAGAGGAGAAGATAACTATGGCTACACCTTC
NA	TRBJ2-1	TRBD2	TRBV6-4	CASSEEKIAGGSNEQFF	TGTGCCAGCAGTGAGGAAAAGATAGCGGGAGGCTCAAATGAGCAGTTCTTC
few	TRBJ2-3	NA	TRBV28	CASSFLAGTDTQYF	TGTGCCAGCAGTTTTCTGGCAGGCACAGATACGCAGTATTTT
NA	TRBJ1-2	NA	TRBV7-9	CASSPDRTYGYTF	TGTGCCAGCAGCCCCGACAGGACCTATGGCTACACCTTC